The 8 T cell receptor beta chains given below trace back to one sample, sequenced in a study of T-cell reconstitution after alpha-beta-depleted transplantation in children. The authors prepared the TCRbeta library with unique molecular identifiers. TCRdb independently ran MiXCR on the PCR reads; one entry per CDR3 protein. The sample records 60,000 to 80,000 distinct CDR3 sequences, 7.3% being singletons. The input for sequencing was PBMCs from the stem cell graft donor, taken from the stem cell graft. The receptors come from a human donor who donated a stem cell graft to a child with acute lymphoblastic leukemia.

The rearrangement links TRBV18 to TRBJ2-5; 11 bases fit TRBD2. The CDR3 length is 16 residues. Germline CDR1 and CDR2: KGHSH and LQKENI. V lost 4 bases, J lost 3 bases, and 7 bases stayed unmatched. The CDR3 spells CASSHSGTSGKETQYF. DNA for the CDR3: TGTGCCAGCTCACACTCCGGGACTAGCGGCAAAGAGACCCAGTACTTC. The variable domain in full, with the rest retrieved from reference TRBV18 and TRBJ2-5, is NAGVMQNPRHLVRRRGQEARLRCSPMKGHSHVYWYRQLPEEGLKFMVYLQKENIIDESGMPKERFSAEFPKEGPSILRIQQVVRGDSAAYFCASSHSGTSGKETQYFGPGTRLLVL.

This clonotype was detected many times. The chain links TRBV10-2 to TRBJ2-2; D ambiguous. CDR3 length: 11 residues. Germline values: CDR1 WSHSY, CDR2 SAAADI. V lost 5 bases and J 6 bases, leaving 4 bases between the germline ends. The CDR3 DNA is TGCGCCAGCAGTCCCCCCGGGGAGCTGTTTTTT. This gives the protein CASSPPGELFF.

J is TRBJ2-4 and V is TRBV14, with 7 bases matching TRBD2. This CDR3 has 16 amino acids. J was trimmed by 1 base and V by 0 bases; bases with no gene match: 3. In germline, CDR1 is SGHDN, CDR2 FVKESK. CDR3 protein: CASSQEGSGAKNIQYF. CDR3 DNA sequence: TGTGCCAGCAGCCAAGAGGGTAGCGGGGCCAAAAACATTCAGTACTTC. The whole variable domain, remainder taken from reference TRBV14 and TRBJ2-4, is EAGVTQFPSHSVIEKGQTVTLRCDPISGHDNLYWYRRVMGKEIKFLLHFVKESKQDESGMPNNRFLAERTGGTYSTLKVQPAELEDSGVYFCASSQEGSGAKNIQYFGAGTRLSVL.

This clonotype was recorded at least ten times. The rearrangement uses TRBV11-2 and TRBJ2-3, with D possibly matching TRBD2 (5 bases). The CDR3 is 13 amino acids. Trimming cost V 6 bases and J 3 bases, with 10 bases left between them. The germline V gene has CDR1 SGHAT and CDR2 FQNNGV. In nucleotides, the CDR3 is TGTGCCAGCAGTCCCACTAGGACAGATACGCAGTATTTT. Its translation is CASSPTRTDTQYF.

This clonotype was found many times. The J gene is TRBJ2-5, the V gene TRBV20-1; D is possibly TRBD2 (6 bases). The CDR3 extends over 15 amino acids. Between the trimmed V and J ends, which lost 2 bases and 1 base, there was a span of 14 bases. Germline lookup yields CDR1 DFQATT and CDR2 SNEGSKA (reference sequence). CDR3 DNA: TGCAGTGCTAGAAAGGCCTCGGGACTCCAAGAGACCCAGTACTTC. It specifies CSARKASGLQETQYF.

This clonotype showed up many times. The chain carries TRBV7-9 and TRBJ1-2; D perhaps matches TRBD1 (5 bases). CDR1 is SEHNR and CDR2 is FQNEAQ in the germline V gene (reference sequence). The germline V and J ends were trimmed by 1 base and 6 bases, with 18 bases remaining between them. The CDR3 is made up of 16 amino acids. The CDR3 DNA reads as TGTGCCAGCAGCTTAGAATCCCGCAGGGTCTTGGATGGCTACACCTTC. It specifies CASSLESRRVLDGYTF.

This clonotype has a handful of counts. The V call is TRBV7-7, the J call TRBJ2-5, with 12 bases fitting TRBD2. Losses at the gene ends were 5 bases for V and 3 bases for J; bases not matched to a gene: 10. The germline CDR1 and CDR2 sequences are SSHAT and FNYEAQ (reference sequence). CDR3 size: 17 residues. Here the CDR3 reads CASSLGILAGGEETQYF. CDR3 sequence (DNA): TGTGCCAGCAGCCTCGGAATTCTAGCGGGGGGGGAAGAGACCCAGTACTTC.

The sample holds many counts of this clonotype. This chain uses TRBV20-1 with TRBJ2-4; D gene uncertain. This CDR3 is built from 14 residues. Germline lookup yields CDR1 DFQATT and CDR2 SNEGSKA (reference sequence). Trimming took off 0 bases at V and 0 bases at J, with 6 bases between the two ends. The CDR3 region is CSARDWLAKNIQYF. CDR3 DNA: TGCAGTGCTAGAGACTGGTTAGCCAAAAACATTCAGTACTTC.